The subject of this entry is one TCR beta chain. The target antigen is unknown. Primers for the PCR totalled 60 Vbeta and 13 Jbeta. The assay was immunoSEQ multiplex PCR, and TCRdb's table has in-frame clones only and misses some. This sample has around 98,000 clones, with less than 70% found just once. In nominal health when sampled, donors likely had unrecorded immune exposures nonetheless. This specimen belongs to a study of cytomegalovirus exposure and HLA in healthy donors. General study results and limits: A later analysis linked a missense DCLRE1C variant to TCR beta V- and J-gene trimming. CMV serostatus alone was available as immune exposure information. Accurate predictions that matched the HLA-A and HLA-B alleles of most subjects were reportedly made from TCR beta sequences.

Germline V gene lookup returns CDR1 MNHNS and CDR2 SASEGT. This CDR3 comprises 13 residues. Trimming removed 7 bases at V and 7 bases at J, with 11 bases between. This chain links TRBV6-1 with TRBJ1-6; unclear D gene. Sequencing was carried out using PBMCs. The origin of this receptor is a female donor in good health and CMV-seronegative. CDR3 protein: CASNPGRNSPLHF. In DNA, the CDR3 is TGTGCCAGCAATCCCGGGAGGAATTCACCCCTCCACTTT.